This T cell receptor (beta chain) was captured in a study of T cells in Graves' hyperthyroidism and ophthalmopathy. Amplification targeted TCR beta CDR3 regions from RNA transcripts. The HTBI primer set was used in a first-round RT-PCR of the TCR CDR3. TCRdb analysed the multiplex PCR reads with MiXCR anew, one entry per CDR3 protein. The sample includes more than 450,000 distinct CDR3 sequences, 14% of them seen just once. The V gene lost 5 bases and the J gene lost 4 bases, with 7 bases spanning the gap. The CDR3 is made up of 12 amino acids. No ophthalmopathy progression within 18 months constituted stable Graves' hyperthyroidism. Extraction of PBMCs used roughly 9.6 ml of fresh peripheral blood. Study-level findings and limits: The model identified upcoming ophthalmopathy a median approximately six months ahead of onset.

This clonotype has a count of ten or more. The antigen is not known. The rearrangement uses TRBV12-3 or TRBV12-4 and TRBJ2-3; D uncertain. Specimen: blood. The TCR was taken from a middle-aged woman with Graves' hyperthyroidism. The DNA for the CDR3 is TGTGCCAGCAGTCCGTCGGCAGATACGCAGTATTTT. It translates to CASSPSADTQYF.